This T cell receptor (beta chain) stems from a study of T cells after yellow fever vaccination. The sample holds a few counts of this clonotype. TCRdb reprocessed the 5' RACE reads with MiXCR, giving one entry per CDR3 protein. Among some 600,000 distinct CDR3 sequences, over 9% were seen once, and the ten largest hold under 15%. The CDR3 sequence is 13 residues long. Germline CDR1 DFQATT, CDR2 SNEGSKA (reference sequence). Trimming at V came to 3 bases and at J to 7 bases, leaving 5 bases not matched to a gene. This clonotype originated in a man aged 25 to 40 who received the YFV17D yellow fever vaccine. This specimen consisted of PBMCs, obtained on the day of the yellow fever booster vaccination. The J gene is TRBJ2-3, the V gene TRBV20-1; 9 nucleotides align to TRBD2. This CDR3 is CSASRLAGNTQYF. The CDR3, as DNA: TGCAGTGCTAGTAGGCTAGCGGGGAATACGCAGTATTTT.